This T cell receptor (beta chain) derives from a study of shared clonotypes between healthy human individuals. The material for each subset, its genomic DNA, was split evenly across several immunoSEQ plates. The protocol was immunoSEQ multiplex PCR, while the TCRdb copy is restricted to in-frame clones and leaves out a portion. This sample has hundreds of thousands of clones, with 96% found just once. As defined, naive CD8 cells were CD45RO-negative and positively selected for CCR7, with terminally differentiated effector memory CD45RA+ cells excluded. Germline lookup yields CDR1 MNHNS and CDR2 SASEGT. CDR3 size: 18 residues. J was trimmed by 4 bases and V by 0 bases; bases with no gene match: 10.

This TCR was recovered from a woman aged 25 to 39 in good health. The sequenced sample consisted of naive CD8+ T cells sorted from blood. The chain combines TRBV6-1 with TRBJ2-1, with TRBD2 matching 9 bases. The CDR3 DNA is TGTGCCAGCAGTGAAGCAATCCCTCCCACTAGCGGGTACAATGAGCAGTTCTTC. Its protein product is CASSEAIPPTSGYNEQFF.